These 31 T cell receptor beta chains came from one sample sequenced in a study of control samples from healthy donors and cancer patients. Sequencing was performed with immunoSEQ multiplex PCR; in TCRdb, only in-frame clones are kept and a portion is missing. In the table there are roughly 80,000 clones, roughly 90% of which are singletons. Specimen: PBMCs. These TCRs come from a woman between 55 and 75 years old with head and neck cancer.

The chain combines TRBV19 with TRBJ2-7; TRBD2 matches 9 bases. The CDR3 sequence is 13 residues long. In germline, CDR1 is LNHDA, CDR2 SQIVND (reference sequence). The J segment lost 7 bases and the V segment lost 7 bases, leaving 8 bases of the junction unmatched. CDR3 in amino acids: CASTGSSGGEQYF. CDR3 DNA: TGTGCCAGTACTGGGTCCAGCGGGGGGGAGCAGTACTTC.

V is TRBV3-1 (or the pseudogene TRBV3-2) and J is TRBJ2-7, with 13 positions matching TRBD2. V shed 5 bases, J shed 5 bases, and the junction held 9 bases outside the gene matches. Germline CDR1 is LGHDT and CDR2 is YNNKEL (reference sequence). This CDR3 region has 16 residues. For the CDR3, the DNA is TGTGCCAGCAGCTATGGACTAGCGGGAGAAGCCAACGAGCAGTACTTC. Amino acid sequence: CASSYGLAGEANEQYF.

This chain uses TRBV5-1 with TRBJ2-5; D possibly corresponds to TRBD2 (5 bases). Germline lookup yields CDR1 SGHRS and CDR2 YFSETQ. V was shortened by 3 bases and J by 5 bases, with 5 bases between the two germline ends. CDR3 length: 11 residues. The CDR3 here is CASSWRETQYF. In nucleotides, the CDR3 is TGCGCCAGCAGCTGGAGGGAGACCCAGTACTTC.

This chain connects TRBV5-4 to TRBJ2-5; 7 bases fit TRBD2. J gave up 5 bases and V 1 base, and 2 bases lay outside the gene matches. CDR1 SGHNT and CDR2 YYREEE come from the germline V gene (reference sequence). The CDR3 covers 13 residues. The CDR3 DNA is TGTGCCAGCAGCTTGATGGGAGGGGAGACCCAGTACTTC. As protein: CASSLMGGETQYF.

V gene TRBV27 combines with J gene TRBJ2-4; TRBD1 might be the D (6 bases). The germline CDR1 and CDR2 sequences are MNHEY and SMNVEV (reference sequence). V lost 4 bases and J 7 bases, leaving 14 bases between the germline ends. The CDR3 sequence is 14 residues long. CDR3 protein: CASSSTGTANIQYF. The DNA of the CDR3 is TGTGCCAGCAGTTCCACAGGGACGGCGAACATTCAGTACTTC.

This chain joins TRBV4-2 and TRBJ2-2; D might be TRBD1 or TRBD2, each matching 6 bases. Germline V gene lookup returns CDR1 LGHNA and CDR2 YNFKEQ. V dropped 0 bases and J dropped 5 bases, with 16 bases sitting between them. The CDR3 is made up of 17 amino acids. The CDR3 DNA sequence: TGTGCCAGCAGCCAAGAGGTTAGGGGGGCGGGGACCGGGGAGCTGTTTTTT. It encodes CASSQEVRGAGTGELFF.

This chain uses TRBV28 with TRBJ2-2; 11 bases match TRBD2. Germline V gene lookup returns CDR1 MDHEN and CDR2 SYDVKM. The J segment lost 4 bases and the V segment lost 7 bases, leaving 5 bases of the junction unmatched. CDR3 length: 15 amino acids. The CDR3 coding sequence is TGTGCCAGCAAACTAGCGGGAGACATCACCGGGGAGCTGTTTTTT. This translates into CASKLAGDITGELFF.

The chain uses TRBV11-3 and TRBJ2-1; 11 positions match TRBD2. The CDR3 has 19 amino acids. Per the germline V gene, CDR1 is SGHNT and CDR2 is YENEEA. Unmatched junction bases numbered 18, after V lost 5 bases and J lost 6 bases. DNA for the CDR3: TGTGCCAGCAGCCACCCTAGCGGGAGGAGGGGAGATATCGTCAATGAGCAGTTCTTC. It specifies CASSHPSGRRGDIVNEQFF.

This chain joins TRBV2 and TRBJ1-5; D unclear. The germline gives CDR1 SNHLY, CDR2 FYNNEI. The CDR3 has 13 amino acids. V lost 6 bases and J 7 bases, leaving 13 bases between the germline ends. In DNA form, the CDR3 reads TGTGCCAGCAGAGCCCTCCCGAGCCAGCCCCAGCATTTT. Translated: CASRALPSQPQHF.

This chain links TRBV6-5 with TRBJ2-1; TRBD2 matches at 11 bases. The CDR3 length is 13 residues. V gave up 7 bases and J gave up 9 bases; unmatched junction bases: 5. From germline, CDR1 is MNHEY and CDR2 SVGAGI. CDR3 coding DNA: TGTGCCAGCACAAGACTAGCGGGATCTGAGCAGTTCTTC. This encodes CASTRLAGSEQFF.

The chain uses TRBV3-1 (or the pseudogene TRBV3-2) and TRBJ2-7, with 7 bases fitting TRBD1. The CDR3 totals 15 residues. The germline CDR1 and CDR2 sequences are LGHDT and YNNKEL (reference sequence). J was trimmed by 5 bases and V by 4 bases; bases with no gene match: 11. The CDR3, as DNA: TGTGCCAGCAGCCGTCCGGGACAGTTCTGGGACGAGCAGTACTTC. This encodes CASSRPGQFWDEQYF.

The chain couples TRBV18 to TRBJ1-1; D is possibly TRBD1 (6 bases). V lost 6 bases and J lost 5, with 19 bases in between. The CDR3 covers 15 residues. The V gene's germline CDR1 is KGHSH and CDR2 LQKENI. CDR3 DNA sequence: TGTGCCAGCTCGCCCGGACAGCCTCAGGGGACTGAAGCTTTCTTT. This encodes CASSPGQPQGTEAFF.

V is TRBV4-1 and J is TRBJ2-7, with TRBD1 matching 9 bases. V was clipped by 4 bases and J by 2 bases; unmatched bases: 9. Germline loops: CDR1 MGHRA, CDR2 YSYEKL. The CDR3 has 16 residues. The CDR3 sequence is CASSLSPGQGTYEQYF. CDR3 in DNA: TGCGCCAGCAGCCTTTCACCGGGACAGGGTACCTACGAGCAGTACTTC.

This clone has more than one count but fewer than ten. In DNA form, the CDR3 reads TGTGCCAGCAGCCAACCCCCGGGACGTTCAGGAAACACCATATATTTT. Encoded protein: CASSQPPGRSGNTIYF. The chain is built from TRBV14 and TRBJ1-3; D is possibly TRBD1 (5 bases). Germline V gives CDR1 SGHDN, CDR2 FVKESK. The CDR3 spans 16 residues. V gave up 2 bases and J gave up 4 bases, with 15 bases separating them.

The chain uses TRBV10-3 and TRBJ2-1, with 9 bases that match TRBD2. Germline V gene lookup returns CDR1 ENHRY and CDR2 SYGVKD. The CDR3 loop spans 16 amino acids. V dropped 3 bases and J dropped 9; count of bases not matched to a gene: 12. CDR3 amino acids: CAISDRVREGATEQFF. The CDR3 bases are TGTGCCATCAGTGATCGAGTGCGGGAGGGAGCCACTGAGCAGTTCTTC.

This clone is a singleton in its sample. The chain carries TRBV2 and TRBJ1-2; the match to TRBD1 covers 7 bases. CDR3 size: 14 residues. The germline V gene has CDR1 SNHLY and CDR2 FYNNEI. V lost 5 bases and J lost 5; bases outside the gene matches: 8. The chain's CDR3 is CASSSRQGGYGYTF. As DNA, the CDR3 is TGTGCCAGCAGTTCTAGACAGGGCGGATATGGCTACACCTTC.

This chain joins TRBV5-6 and TRBJ1-6; D remains ambiguous. The CDR3 contains 14 residues. The germline V gene encodes CDR1 SGHDT and CDR2 YYEEEE. Trimming left V 0 bases short and J 8 bases short, with 9 bases between. The CDR3: CASSLEGIYSPLHF. In DNA form, the CDR3 reads TGTGCCAGCAGCTTGGAAGGGATATATTCACCCCTCCACTTT. Full variable domain (outside the CDR3, taken from reference TRBV5-6 and TRBJ1-6): DAGVTQSPTHLIKTRGQQVTLRCSPKSGHDTVSWYQQALGQGPQFIFQYYEEEERQRGNFPDRFSGHQFPNYSSELNVNALLLGDSALYLCASSLEGIYSPLHFGNGTRLTVT.

The rearrangement links TRBV24-1 to TRBJ1-5; 8 bases fit TRBD1. The CDR3 runs 14 residues. Germline trimming cut 6 bases from V and 4 bases from J; bases unmatched to any gene: 4. Germline CDR1 reads KGHDR; CDR2 reads SFDVKD. The CDR3 region is CATSTGGSNQPQHF. CDR3 nucleotide sequence: TGTGCCACCAGTACAGGGGGATCAAATCAGCCCCAGCATTTT.

The chain is built from TRBV25-1 and TRBJ2-1; TRBD2 matches 7 bases. CDR3 length equals 17 residues. The germline V gene encodes CDR1 MGHDK and CDR2 SYGVNS. Trimming cost V 2 bases and J 2 bases; bases outside gene matches: 9. The DNA for the CDR3 is TGTGCCAGCAGTGAAGCCCCAAGCGGGAACACCTACAATGAGCAGTTCTTC. It codes for CASSEAPSGNTYNEQFF. The full variable domain, its missing parts supplied by reference TRBV25-1 and TRBJ2-1, is EADIYQTPRYLVIGTGKKITLECSQTMGHDKMYWYQQDPGMELHLIHYSYGVNSTEKGDLSSESTVSRIRTEHFPLTLESARPSHTSQYLCASSEAPSGNTYNEQFFGPGTRLTVL.

There are a few counts of this clone. The chain carries TRBV4-2 and TRBJ1-3; a weak D match, TRBD1 (6 bases). V shed 3 bases and J shed 6 bases, with 12 bases lying between them. The CDR3 runs to 14 residues. Germline assignment: CDR1 LGHNA and CDR2 YNFKEQ. CDR3 amino acids: CASSQITGLNTIYF. In nucleotides, the CDR3 is TGTGCCAGCAGCCAGATTACAGGGCTAAACACCATATATTTT.

The V and J genes are TRBV30 and TRBJ1-1; tentative D call: TRBD1 (6 bases). This CDR3 comprises 13 residues. V was shortened by 1 base and J by 2 bases, with 8 bases between the two germline ends. CDR1 and CDR2 (germline): GTSNPN, SVGIG (reference sequence). The CDR3 region is CAWSGTANTEAFF. CDR3 nucleotides: TGTGCCTGGAGTGGGACAGCCAACACTGAAGCTTTCTTT.

The chain recombines TRBV2 with TRBJ1-6; D call uncertain. The CDR3 has 12 amino acids. Trimming pared 4 bases from V and 9 bases from J, leaving 7 bases between. Germline lookup yields CDR1 SNHLY and CDR2 FYNNEI. As DNA, the CDR3 is TGTGCCAGCAGTGGGAAGTTTTCACCCCTCCACTTT. Translating gives CASSGKFSPLHF.

The table lists this clone with a count of one. The chain has TRBV7-8 and TRBJ2-1; tentative D call: TRBD1 (6 bases). V dropped 7 bases and J dropped 3 bases, with 13 bases sitting between them. This CDR3 has 14 residues. In germline, CDR1 is SGHVS, CDR2 FQNEAQ. The CDR3 DNA reads TGTGCCAGCACCTCGGACAGTTTCTACAATGAGCAGTTCTTC. Translating gives CASTSDSFYNEQFF.

This chain joins TRBV2 and TRBJ2-1; a weak D match, TRBD2 (6 bases). The CDR3 has 13 amino acids. The ends were cut back, 5 bases at V and 5 bases at J, with 10 bases in the middle. Germline lookup yields CDR1 SNHLY and CDR2 FYNNEI. The CDR3 DNA reads as TGTGCCAGCAGTCTGACTAGGAACAATGAGCAGTTCTTC. Translation: CASSLTRNNEQFF.

This chain links TRBV15 with TRBJ2-7, with TRBD1 as a possible D gene (5 bases). Germline-derived CDR1 and CDR2 are LNHNV and YYDKDF (reference sequence). This CDR3 has 15 amino acids. V lost 0 bases, J lost 6 bases, and 15 bases lay in between. The CDR3 reads CATSRDVSGLAEQYF. The CDR3 nucleotides are TGTGCCACCAGCAGAGATGTTTCAGGGCTGGCCGAGCAGTACTTC. Using reference TRBV15 and TRBJ2-7 for the parts outside the CDR3, the full variable domain is DAMVIQNPRYQVTQFGKPVTLSCSQTLNHNVMYWYQQKSSQAPKLLFHYYDKDFNNEADTPDNFQSRRPNTSFCFLDIRSPGLGDTAMYLCATSRDVSGLAEQYFGPGTRLTVT.

V and J are TRBV28 and TRBJ1-6; 8 bases are a match to TRBD1. Germline-derived CDR1 and CDR2 are MDHEN and SYDVKM. The CDR3 extends over 14 amino acids. The V segment lost 6 bases and the J segment 14 bases; nucleotides outside the gene matches: 12. The chain's CDR3 is CASRPGQDLRSLHF. CDR3 in DNA: TGTGCCAGCAGGCCGGGACAGGACCTTCGGTCCCTCCACTTT.

To note about this clone: The germline gene is not matched at one end of the junction; a read error may be the cause. The rearrangement links TRBV5-4 to TRBJ2-3; 7 positions agree with TRBD1. Looked up from germline, CDR1 is SGHNT and CDR2 is YYREEE (reference sequence). CDR3 length: 15 amino acids. CDR3 amino acids: CVSTPKDRGTDTQYF. DNA for the CDR3: TGTGTCAGCACCCCGAAAGACAGGGGCACAGATACGCAGTATTTT.

The V and J genes are TRBV19 and TRBJ1-4, with D possibly matching TRBD1 (5 bases). The V gene lost 4 bases and the J gene lost 0 bases, with 9 bases spanning the gap. The CDR3 runs to 15 residues. Looked up from germline, CDR1 is LNHDA and CDR2 is SQIVND (reference sequence). The DNA for the CDR3 is TGTGCCAGTAGTACAGGGATTGCAACTAATGAAAAACTGTTTTTT. Translating gives CASSTGIATNEKLFF.

The chain uses TRBV7-2 and TRBJ2-4; 8 positions match TRBD1. Germline CDR1 is SGHTA and CDR2 is FQGNSA. This CDR3 is built from 15 residues. J lost 1 base, V lost 3 bases, and 2 bases had no gene match. This CDR3 reads CASSFWTGAKNIQYF. The CDR3 region has the DNA TGTGCCAGCAGCTTTTGGACAGGGGCCAAAAACATTCAGTACTTC.

The V gene is TRBV7-8, the J gene TRBJ1-5, with D tentatively TRBD1 (5 bases). The germline V gene encodes CDR1 SGHVS and CDR2 FQNEAQ. Between the trimmed V and J ends, which lost 6 bases and 6 bases, there was a span of 15 bases. CDR3 length: 14 amino acids. CDR3 amino acids: CASRPGSGGQPQHF. The CDR3 DNA sequence: TGTGCCAGCAGGCCAGGGAGTGGGGGTCAGCCCCAGCATTTT.

This sequence joins TRBV27 and TRBJ2-4; 9 nucleotides align to TRBD1. The CDR3 is made up of 16 amino acids. J lost 8 bases, V lost 4 bases, and 12 bases had no gene match. Germline loops: CDR1 MNHEY, CDR2 SMNVEV (reference sequence). As DNA, the CDR3 is TGTGCCAGCAGTTCAGACCGGGACAGGGATCTGGACATTCAGTACTTC. It yields the protein CASSSDRDRDLDIQYF.